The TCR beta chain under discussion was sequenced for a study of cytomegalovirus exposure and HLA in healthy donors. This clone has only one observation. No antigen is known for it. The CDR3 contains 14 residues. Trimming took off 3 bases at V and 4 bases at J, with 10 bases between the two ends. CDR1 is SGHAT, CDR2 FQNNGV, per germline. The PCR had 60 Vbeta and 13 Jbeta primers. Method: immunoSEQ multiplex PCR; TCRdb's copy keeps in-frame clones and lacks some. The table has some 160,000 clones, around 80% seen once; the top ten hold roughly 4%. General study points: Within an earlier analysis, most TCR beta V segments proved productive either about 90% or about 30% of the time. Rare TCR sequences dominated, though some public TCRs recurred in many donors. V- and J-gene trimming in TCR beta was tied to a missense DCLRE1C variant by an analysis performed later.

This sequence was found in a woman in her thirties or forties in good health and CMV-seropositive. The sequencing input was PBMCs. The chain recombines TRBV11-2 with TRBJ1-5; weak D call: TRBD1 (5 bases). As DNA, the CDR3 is TGTGCCAGCAGCTTGGGGGGAGGGAATCAGCCCCAGCATTTT. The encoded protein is CASSLGGGNQPQHF.